The rows below give T cell receptor beta chains drawn from one sample of a study of cytomegalovirus exposure and HLA in healthy donors. Here immunoSEQ multiplex PCR was the method, and the copy in TCRdb shows in-frame clones only, minus some. The data hold about 120,000 clones, with roughly 70% observed a single time. Input material: PBMCs. The receptors stem from a woman in her 40s in good health and CMV-seropositive. Both conserved end residues are part of each CDR3. Fields, in order: J gene, V gene, CDR3 protein.

TRBJ1-5,TRBV5-6,CASSLGQGRSNQPQHF
TRBJ1-1,TRBV4-1,CASSQGQGRNTEAFF
TRBJ1-1,TRBV9,CASSPTGLGTEAFF
TRBJ2-1,TRBV6-5,CASSAFLADYNEQFF
TRBJ2-7,TRBV7-9,CASSSHPTATEFEYEQYF
TRBJ1-4,TRBV6-4,CASSRESNEKLFF
TRBJ1-5,TRBV9,CASGLGTGTSNQPQHF
TRBJ2-7,TRBV4-3,CASSHNRDTPYEQYF
TRBJ1-2,TRBV4-1,CASSPTPGTAQEGGYTF
.,TRBV4-2,CASSQGELLYEQYF
TRBJ2-5,TRBV7-9,CASSPGVGLVGEETQYF
TRBJ1-2,TRBV18,CASSRTELTLNYGYTF
TRBJ2-1,TRBV29-1,CSVGTSLSNEQFF
TRBJ2-7,TRBV25-1,CAAGLTYEQYF
TRBJ2-6,TRBV7-9,CASSLGRSQGFSGANVLTF
TRBJ2-1,TRBV27,CASSFFAGGDNEQFF
TRBJ1-4,TRBV19,CASSIGGANEKLFF
TRBJ2-3,TRBV27,CASSLVGLTDTQYF
TRBJ1-2,TRBV6-5,CASSYSSSYGYTF
TRBJ2-7,TRBV2,CASSRQPVSSYEQYF
TRBJ2-1,TRBV6-1,CASSPVSEQFF
TRBJ2-5,TRBV6-1,CASSEGPRAQYF